The clone carrying this TCR beta chain was detected once. The data stem from a study of blood T cell repertoires in COVID-19. About the study: PBMCs, B-cell-depleted T cells, or T cells provided the cDNA or gDNA that made up the material.

This CDR3 has 14 residues. Germline assignment: CDR1 MGHRA and CDR2 YSYEKL. Deletions cut 1 base from V and 5 bases from J, with 12 bases between. Methods used by the authors: Reference gene primer amplification in the assay estimated nucleated cell counts. The repertoire was sequenced with immunoSEQ multiplex PCR; TCRdb's copy has only in-frame clones and lacks some. V and J calls and clone size follow that table, whereas D and trimming were derived from the DNA. The sample records hundreds of thousands of clones, around 90% being singletons. Individuals drawn from under 30 US areas were about 18 to 89 years old. Participants had their cohort set by participant-reported clinical history.

This chain connects TRBV4-1 to TRBJ2-7; D is possibly TRBD1 (6 bases). Sequencing was performed on PBMCs or T cells enriched from blood (not recorded which). The origin of this receptor is a woman aged 18-29 years with acute COVID-19. CDR3 residues: CASSQGTGSDEQYF. CDR3 nucleotides: TGCGCCAGCAGCCAAGGCACAGGGAGCGACGAGCAGTACTTC.